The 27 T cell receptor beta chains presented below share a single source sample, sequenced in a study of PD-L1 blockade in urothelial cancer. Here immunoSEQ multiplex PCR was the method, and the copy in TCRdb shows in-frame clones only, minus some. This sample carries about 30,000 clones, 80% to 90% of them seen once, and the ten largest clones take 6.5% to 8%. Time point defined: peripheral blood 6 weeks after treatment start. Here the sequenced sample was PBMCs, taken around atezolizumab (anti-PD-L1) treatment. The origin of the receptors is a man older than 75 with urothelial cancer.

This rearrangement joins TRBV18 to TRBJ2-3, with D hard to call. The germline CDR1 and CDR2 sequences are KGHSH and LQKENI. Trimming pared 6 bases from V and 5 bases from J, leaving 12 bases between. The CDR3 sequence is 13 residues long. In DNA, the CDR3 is TGTGCCAGCTCCCCAGAACAAGAAGATACGCAGTATTTT. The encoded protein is CASSPEQEDTQYF.

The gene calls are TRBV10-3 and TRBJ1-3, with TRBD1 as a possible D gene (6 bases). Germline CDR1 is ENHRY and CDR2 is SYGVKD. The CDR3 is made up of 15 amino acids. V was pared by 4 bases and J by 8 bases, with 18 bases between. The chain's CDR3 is CAISGTVSAGDTIYF. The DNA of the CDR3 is TGTGCCATCAGTGGGACAGTCTCGGCGGGAGACACCATATATTTT.

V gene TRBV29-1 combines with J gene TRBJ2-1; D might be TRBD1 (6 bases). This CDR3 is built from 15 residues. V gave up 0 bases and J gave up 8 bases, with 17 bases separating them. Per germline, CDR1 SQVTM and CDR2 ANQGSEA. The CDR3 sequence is CSVEDRLGAAHEQFF. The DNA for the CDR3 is TGCAGCGTTGAAGATCGACTGGGGGCCGCCCATGAGCAGTTCTTC.

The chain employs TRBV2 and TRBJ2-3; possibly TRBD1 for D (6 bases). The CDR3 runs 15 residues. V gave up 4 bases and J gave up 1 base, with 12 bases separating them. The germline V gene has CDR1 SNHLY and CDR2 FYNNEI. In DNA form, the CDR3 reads TGTGCCAGCAGTGGACAGGCCCCCCGCACAGATACGCAGTATTTT. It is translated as CASSGQAPRTDTQYF.

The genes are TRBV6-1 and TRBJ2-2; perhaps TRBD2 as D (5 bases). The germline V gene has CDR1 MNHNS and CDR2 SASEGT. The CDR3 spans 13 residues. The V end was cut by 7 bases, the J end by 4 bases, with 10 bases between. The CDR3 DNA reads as TGTGCCAGCAAAGGAGGTTCCACCGGGGAGCTGTTTTTT. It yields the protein CASKGGSTGELFF.

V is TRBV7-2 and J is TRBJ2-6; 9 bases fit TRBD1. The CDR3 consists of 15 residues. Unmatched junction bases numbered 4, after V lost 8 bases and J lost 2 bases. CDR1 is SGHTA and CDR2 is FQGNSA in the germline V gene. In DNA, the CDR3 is TGTGCCAGCGGAGGGGACAGGGCTGGGGCCAACGTCCTGACTTTC. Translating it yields CASGGDRAGANVLTF.

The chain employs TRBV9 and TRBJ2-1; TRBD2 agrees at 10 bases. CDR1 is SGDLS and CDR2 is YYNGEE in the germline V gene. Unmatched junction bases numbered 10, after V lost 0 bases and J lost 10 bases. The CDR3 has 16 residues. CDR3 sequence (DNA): TGTGCCAGCAGCGTAGTTCTAGCGGGAGCGGGTGGGGAGCAGTTCTTC. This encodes CASSVVLAGAGGEQFF.

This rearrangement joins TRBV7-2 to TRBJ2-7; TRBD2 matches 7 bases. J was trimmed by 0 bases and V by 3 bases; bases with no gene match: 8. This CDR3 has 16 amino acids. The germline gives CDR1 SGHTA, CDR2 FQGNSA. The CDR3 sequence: CASSLVAGQSSYEQYF. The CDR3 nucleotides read TGTGCCAGCAGCTTGGTAGCGGGCCAAAGCTCCTACGAGCAGTACTTC.

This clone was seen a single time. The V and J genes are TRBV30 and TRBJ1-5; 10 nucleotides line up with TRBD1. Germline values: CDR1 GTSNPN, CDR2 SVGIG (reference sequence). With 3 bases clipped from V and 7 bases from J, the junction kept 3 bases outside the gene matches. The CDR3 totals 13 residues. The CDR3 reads CAWRGQGRQPQHF. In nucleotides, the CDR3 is TGTGCCTGGAGGGGACAGGGGAGGCAGCCCCAGCATTTT.

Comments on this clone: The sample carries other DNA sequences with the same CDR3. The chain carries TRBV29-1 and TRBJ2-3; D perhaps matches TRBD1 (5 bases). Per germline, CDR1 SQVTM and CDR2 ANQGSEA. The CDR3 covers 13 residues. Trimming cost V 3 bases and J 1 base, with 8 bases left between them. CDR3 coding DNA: TGCAGCGTTGAGGAGACAGGCACAGATACGCAGTATTTT. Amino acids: CSVEETGTDTQYF.

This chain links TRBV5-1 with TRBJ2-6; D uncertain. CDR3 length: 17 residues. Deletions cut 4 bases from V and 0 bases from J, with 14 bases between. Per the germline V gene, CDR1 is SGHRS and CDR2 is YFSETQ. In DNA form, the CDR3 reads TGCGCCAGCAGCCCGCTAGAGGCTTCCTCTGGGGCCAACGTCCTGACTTTC. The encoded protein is CASSPLEASSGANVLTF.

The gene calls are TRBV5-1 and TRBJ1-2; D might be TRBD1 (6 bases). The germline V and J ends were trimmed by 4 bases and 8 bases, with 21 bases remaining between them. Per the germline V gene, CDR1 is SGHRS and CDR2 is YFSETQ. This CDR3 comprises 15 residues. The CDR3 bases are TGCGCCAGCAGCGGGGAACAGGGATCCAAGGGAGGCTACACCTTC. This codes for CASSGEQGSKGGYTF.

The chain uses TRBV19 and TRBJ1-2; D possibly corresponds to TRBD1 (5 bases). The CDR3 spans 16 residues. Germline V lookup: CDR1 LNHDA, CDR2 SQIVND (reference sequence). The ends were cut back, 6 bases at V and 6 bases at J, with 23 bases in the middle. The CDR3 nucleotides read TGTGCCAGTAGCGATCCCCTTCCCTTCAGGGCTAATGGCTACACCTTC. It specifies CASSDPLPFRANGYTF. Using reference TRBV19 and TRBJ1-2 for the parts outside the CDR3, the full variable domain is DGGITQSPKYLFRKEGQNVTLSCEQNLNHDAMYWYRQDPGQGLRLIYYSQIVNDFQKGDIAEGYSVSREKKESFPLTVTSAQKNPTAFYLCASSDPLPFRANGYTFGSGTRLTVV.

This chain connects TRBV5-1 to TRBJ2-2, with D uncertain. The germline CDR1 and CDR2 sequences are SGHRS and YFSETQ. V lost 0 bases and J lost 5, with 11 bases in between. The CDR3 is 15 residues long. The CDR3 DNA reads TGCGCCAGCAGCTTGGACCGGGTCCGGACCGGGGAGCTGTTTTTT. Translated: CASSLDRVRTGELFF.

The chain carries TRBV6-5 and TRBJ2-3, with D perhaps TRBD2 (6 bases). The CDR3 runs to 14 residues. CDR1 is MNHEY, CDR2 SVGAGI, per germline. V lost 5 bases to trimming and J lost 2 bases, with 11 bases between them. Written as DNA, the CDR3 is TGTGCCAGCAGTCGAACGGGACTCACAGATACGCAGTATTTT. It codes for CASSRTGLTDTQYF.

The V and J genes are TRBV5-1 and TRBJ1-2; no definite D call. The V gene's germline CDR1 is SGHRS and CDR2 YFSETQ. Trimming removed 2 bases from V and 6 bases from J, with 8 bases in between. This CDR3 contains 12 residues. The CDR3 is CASSLPTDGYTF. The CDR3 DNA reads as TGCGCCAGCAGCTTACCGACTGATGGCTACACCTTC.

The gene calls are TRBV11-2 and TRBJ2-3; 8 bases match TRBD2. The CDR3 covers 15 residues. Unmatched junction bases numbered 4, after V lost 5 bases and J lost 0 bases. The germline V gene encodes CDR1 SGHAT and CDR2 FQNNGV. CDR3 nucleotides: TGTGCCAGCAGCATTAGCGGGGCAAGCACAGATACGCAGTATTTT. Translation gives CASSISGASTDTQYF.

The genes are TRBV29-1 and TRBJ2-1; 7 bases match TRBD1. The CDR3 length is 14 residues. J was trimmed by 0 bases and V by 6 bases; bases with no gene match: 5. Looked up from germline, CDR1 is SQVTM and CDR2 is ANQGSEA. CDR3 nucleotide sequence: TGCAGCGTAGCAGGGGGATTCTCCTACAATGAGCAGTTCTTC. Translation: CSVAGGFSYNEQFF.

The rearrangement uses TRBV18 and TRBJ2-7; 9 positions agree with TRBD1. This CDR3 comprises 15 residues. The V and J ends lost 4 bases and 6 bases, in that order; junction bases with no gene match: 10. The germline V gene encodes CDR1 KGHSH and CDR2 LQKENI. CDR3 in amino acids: CASSLLMTGGAEQYF. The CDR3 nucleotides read TGTGCCAGCTCACTACTAATGACAGGGGGTGCCGAGCAGTACTTC.

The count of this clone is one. The CDR3, as DNA: TGCGCCAGCAGCTTGGGAGGACAGGGGTCATACAATGAGCAGTTCTTC. It specifies CASSLGGQGSYNEQFF. The chain employs TRBV5-1 and TRBJ2-1; 9 bases line up with TRBD1. This CDR3 spans 16 amino acids. The germline V gene has CDR1 SGHRS and CDR2 YFSETQ. With V trimmed by 0 bases and J by 4 bases, 5 bases remained unmatched.

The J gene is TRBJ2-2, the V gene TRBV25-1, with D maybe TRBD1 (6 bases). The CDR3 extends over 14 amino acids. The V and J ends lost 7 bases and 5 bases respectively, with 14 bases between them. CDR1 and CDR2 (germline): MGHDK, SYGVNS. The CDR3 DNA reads TGTGCCAGCACCGCCACGACAGGAACCGGGGAGCTGTTTTTT. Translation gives CASTATTGTGELFF.

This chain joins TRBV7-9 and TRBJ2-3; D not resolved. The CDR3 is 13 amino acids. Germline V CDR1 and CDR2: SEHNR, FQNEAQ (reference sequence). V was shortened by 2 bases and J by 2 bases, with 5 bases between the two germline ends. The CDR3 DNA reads TGTGCCAGCAGCTTATCGTACACAGATACGCAGTATTTT. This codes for CASSLSYTDTQYF.

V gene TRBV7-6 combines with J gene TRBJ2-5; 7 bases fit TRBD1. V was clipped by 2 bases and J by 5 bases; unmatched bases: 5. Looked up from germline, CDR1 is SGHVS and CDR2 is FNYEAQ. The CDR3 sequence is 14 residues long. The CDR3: CASSLQGGPETQYF. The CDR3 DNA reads TGTGCCAGCAGCTTACAAGGGGGCCCCGAGACCCAGTACTTC.

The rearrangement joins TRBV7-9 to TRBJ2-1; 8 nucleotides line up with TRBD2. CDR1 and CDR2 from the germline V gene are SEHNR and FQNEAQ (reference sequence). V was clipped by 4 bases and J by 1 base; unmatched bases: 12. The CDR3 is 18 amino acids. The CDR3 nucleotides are TGTGCCAGCAGCTCTCGACCGGGACTAGTCCTTTCCTACAATGAGCAGTTCTTC. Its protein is CASSSRPGLVLSYNEQFF. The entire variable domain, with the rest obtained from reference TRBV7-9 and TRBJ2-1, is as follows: DTGVSQNPRHKITKRGQNVTFRCDPISEHNRLYWYRQTLGQGPEFLTYFQNEAQLEKSRLLSDRFSAERPKGSFSTLEIQRTEQGDSAMYLCASSSRPGLVLSYNEQFFGPGTRLTVL.

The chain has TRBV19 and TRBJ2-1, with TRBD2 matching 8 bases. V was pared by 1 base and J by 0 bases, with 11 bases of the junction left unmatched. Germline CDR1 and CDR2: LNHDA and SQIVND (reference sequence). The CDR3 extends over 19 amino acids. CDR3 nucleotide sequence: TGTGCCAGTAGTATAGGGGGTAATAGCGGGGCAAGCTCCTACAATGAGCAGTTCTTC. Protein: CASSIGGNSGASSYNEQFF.

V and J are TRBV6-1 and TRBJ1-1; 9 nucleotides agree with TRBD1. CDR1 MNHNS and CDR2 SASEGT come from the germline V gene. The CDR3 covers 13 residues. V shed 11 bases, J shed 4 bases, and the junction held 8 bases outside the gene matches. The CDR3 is CASRQGEGTEAFF. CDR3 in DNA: TGTGCCTCAAGACAGGGGGAGGGCACTGAAGCTTTCTTT.

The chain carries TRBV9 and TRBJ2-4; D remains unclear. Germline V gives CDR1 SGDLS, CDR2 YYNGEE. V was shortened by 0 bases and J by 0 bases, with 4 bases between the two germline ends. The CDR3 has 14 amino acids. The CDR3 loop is CASSVGLAKNIQYF. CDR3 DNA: TGTGCCAGCAGCGTAGGTCTAGCCAAAAACATTCAGTACTTC. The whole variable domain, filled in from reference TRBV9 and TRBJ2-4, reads DSGVTQTPKHLITATGQRVTLRCSPRSGDLSVYWYQQSLDQGLQFLIQYYNGEERAKGNILERFSAQQFPDLHSELNLSSLELGDSALYFCASSVGLAKNIQYFGAGTRLSVL.